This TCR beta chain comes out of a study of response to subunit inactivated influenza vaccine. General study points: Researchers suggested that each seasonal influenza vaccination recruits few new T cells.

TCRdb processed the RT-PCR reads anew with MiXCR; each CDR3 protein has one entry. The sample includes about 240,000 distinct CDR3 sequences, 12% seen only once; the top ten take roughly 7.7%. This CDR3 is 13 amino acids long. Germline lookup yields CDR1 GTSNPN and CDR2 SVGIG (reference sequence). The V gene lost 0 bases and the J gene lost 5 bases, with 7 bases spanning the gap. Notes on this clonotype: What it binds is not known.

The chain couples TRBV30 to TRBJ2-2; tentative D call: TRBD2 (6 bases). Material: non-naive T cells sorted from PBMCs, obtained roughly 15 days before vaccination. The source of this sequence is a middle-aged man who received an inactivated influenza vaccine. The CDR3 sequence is CAWSVGTTGELFF. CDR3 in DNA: TGTGCCTGGAGTGTCGGGACTACCGGGGAGCTGTTTTTT.